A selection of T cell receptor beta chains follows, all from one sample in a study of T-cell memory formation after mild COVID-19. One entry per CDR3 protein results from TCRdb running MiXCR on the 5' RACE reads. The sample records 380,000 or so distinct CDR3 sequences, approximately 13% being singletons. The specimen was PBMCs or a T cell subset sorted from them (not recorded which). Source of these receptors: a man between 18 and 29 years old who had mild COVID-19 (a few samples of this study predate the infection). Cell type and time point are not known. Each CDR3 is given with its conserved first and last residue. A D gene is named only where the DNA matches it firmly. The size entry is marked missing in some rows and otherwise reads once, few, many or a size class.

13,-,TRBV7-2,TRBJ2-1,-,CALSEWGINEQFF,TGTGCCTTATCTGAGTGGGGGATCAATGAGCAGTTCTTC
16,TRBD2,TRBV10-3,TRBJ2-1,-,CAISGGTGLAGGEQFF,TGTGCCATCAGTGGGGGCACAGGACTAGCGGGAGGTGAGCAGTTCTTC
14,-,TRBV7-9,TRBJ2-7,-,CASSVQASSYEQYF,TGTGCCAGCAGCGTACAGGCGTCCTCCTACGAGCAGTACTTC
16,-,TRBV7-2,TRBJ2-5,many,CASSLIVPFFQETQYF,TGTGCCAGCAGCTTAATAGTGCCGTTTTTCCAAGAGACCCAGTACTTC
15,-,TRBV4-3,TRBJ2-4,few,CASSQVLGAKNIQYF,TGCGCCAGCAGCCAAGTATTGGGAGCCAAAAACATTCAGTACTTC
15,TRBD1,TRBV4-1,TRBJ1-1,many,CASRDRGVSNTEAFF,TGCGCCAGCAGGGACAGGGGTGTTTCGAACACTGAAGCTTTCTTT
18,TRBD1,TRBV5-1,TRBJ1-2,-,CASSYYFIRDSVNYGYTF,TGCGCCAGCAGTTACTATTTTATTCGGGACAGCGTTAACTATGGCTACACCTTC
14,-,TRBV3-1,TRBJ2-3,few,CASSLPTRTDTQYF,TGTGCCAGCAGCCTTCCGACTCGCACAGATACGCAGTATTTT
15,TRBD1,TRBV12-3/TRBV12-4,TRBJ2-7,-,CASRLTGGLSSEQYF,TGTGCCAGCAGGCTTACAGGGGGCCTGTCTTCCGAGCAGTACTTC
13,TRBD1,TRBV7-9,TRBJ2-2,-,CASTSTGAGELFF,TGTGCCAGCACCTCAACAGGGGCCGGGGAGCTGTTTTTT
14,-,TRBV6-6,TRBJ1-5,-,CASRQQGIQQPQHF,TGTGCCAGCAGGCAACAGGGAATTCAACAGCCCCAGCATTTT
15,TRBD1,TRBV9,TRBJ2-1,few,CASSAGQTSYNEQFF,TGTGCCAGCAGCGCGGGACAGACCTCCTACAATGAGCAGTTCTTC
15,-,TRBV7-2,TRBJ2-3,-,CASSLVSGSTDTQYF,TGTGCCAGCAGCTTAGTGAGCGGTAGCACAGATACGCAGTATTTT
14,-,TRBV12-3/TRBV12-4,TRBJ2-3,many,CASSFQGYQDTQYF,TGTGCCAGCAGTTTTCAGGGATACCAAGATACGCAGTATTTT
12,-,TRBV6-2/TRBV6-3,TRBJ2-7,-,CASSYADLRLYF,TGTGCCAGCAGTTACGCGGACCTCAGACTGTACTTC
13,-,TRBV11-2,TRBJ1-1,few,CASSLDYFAEAFF,TGTGCCAGCAGCTTAGATTACTTTGCTGAAGCTTTCTTT
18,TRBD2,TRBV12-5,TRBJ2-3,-,CASGLAGGAGEITDTQYF,TGTGCTAGTGGTTTGGCCGGGGGAGCGGGGGAGATAACAGATACGCAGTATTTT
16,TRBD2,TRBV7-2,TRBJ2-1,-,CASSLFVAGGDNEQFF,TGTGCCAGCAGCTTATTTGTAGCGGGGGGCGACAATGAGCAGTTCTTC
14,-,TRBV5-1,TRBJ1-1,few,CASRGVQVNTEAFF,TGCGCCAGCAGGGGGGTACAGGTGAACACTGAAGCTTTCTTT
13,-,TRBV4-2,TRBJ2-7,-,CASSQDVGGEQYF,TGTGCCAGCAGCCAAGACGTCGGCGGCGAGCAGTACTTC
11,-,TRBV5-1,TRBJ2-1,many,CASRQGNEQFF,TGCGCCAGCAGACAGGGCAATGAGCAGTTCTTC
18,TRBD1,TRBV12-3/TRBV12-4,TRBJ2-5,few,CASSTGTGAFSFQETQYF,TGTGCCAGCAGCACCGGGACAGGGGCCTTCTCCTTCCAAGAGACCCAGTACTTC
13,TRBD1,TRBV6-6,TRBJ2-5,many,CVLGQSLGETQYF,TGTGTGCTGGGACAGTCTCTGGGGGAGACCCAGTACTTC
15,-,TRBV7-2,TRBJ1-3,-,CAITEGGGGGNTIYF,TGTGCCATCACCGAGGGCGGGGGAGGTGGAAACACCATATATTTT
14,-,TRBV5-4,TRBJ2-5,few,CASSLRGPQETQYF,TGTGCCAGCAGTTTACGGGGGCCCCAAGAGACCCAGTACTTC
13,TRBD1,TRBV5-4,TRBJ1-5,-,CASTIDRGQPQHF,TGTGCCAGCACCATTGACAGGGGTCAGCCCCAGCATTTT
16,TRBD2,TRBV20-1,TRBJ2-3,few,CSARDHSGGRADTQYF,TGCAGTGCTAGAGATCATAGCGGCGGGAGGGCAGATACGCAGTATTTT
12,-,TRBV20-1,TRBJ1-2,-,CSALQGEHGYTF,TGCAGTGCCCTTCAGGGAGAACATGGCTACACCTTC
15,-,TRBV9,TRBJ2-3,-,CASSGQAMSTDTQYF,TGTGCCAGCAGCGGACAGGCAATGAGCACAGATACGCAGTATTTT
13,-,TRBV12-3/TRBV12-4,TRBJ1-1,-,CASSFGGNTEAFF,TGTGCCAGCAGTTTTGGGGGGAACACTGAAGCTTTCTTT
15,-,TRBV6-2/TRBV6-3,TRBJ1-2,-,CASRNGPGSNYGYTF,TGTGCCAGCAGAAATGGGCCGGGCTCGAACTATGGCTACACCTTC
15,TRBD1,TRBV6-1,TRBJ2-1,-,CASRPDRGRRNEQFF,TGTGCCAGCAGGCCAGACAGGGGGCGCAGGAATGAGCAGTTCTTC
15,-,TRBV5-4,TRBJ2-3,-,CASSLGIAGPDTQYF,TGTGCCAGCAGCTTGGGAATCGCCGGGCCAGATACGCAGTATTTT
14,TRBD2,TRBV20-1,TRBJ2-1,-,CSARGTSGYNEQFF,TGCAGTGCTAGGGGGACTAGCGGGTACAATGAGCAGTTCTTC
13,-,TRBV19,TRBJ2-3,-,CASSTEQGGSQYF,TGTGCCAGTAGTACCGAACAGGGCGGGTCGCAGTATTTT
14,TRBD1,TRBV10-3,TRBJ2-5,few,CAISPQGAGETQYF,TGTGCCATCAGTCCTCAGGGGGCCGGAGAGACCCAGTACTTC
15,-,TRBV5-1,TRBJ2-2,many,CASSEDGPNTGELFF,TGCGCCAGCAGCGAGGACGGTCCGAACACCGGGGAGCTGTTTTTT
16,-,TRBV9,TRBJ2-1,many,CASSVAQGGFRNEQFF,TGTGCCAGCAGCGTAGCTCAGGGAGGTTTTCGCAATGAGCAGTTCTTC
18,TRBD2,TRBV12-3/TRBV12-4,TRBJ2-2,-,CASSLASGGALNTGELFF,TGTGCCAGCAGTTTAGCTAGCGGGGGGGCTTTGAACACCGGGGAGCTGTTTTTT
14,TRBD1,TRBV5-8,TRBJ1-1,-,CASSSGQGWAEAFF,TGTGCCAGCAGCTCCGGACAGGGCTGGGCTGAAGCTTTCTTT
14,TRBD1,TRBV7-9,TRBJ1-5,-,CASTRGDREQPQHF,TGTGCCAGCACGAGGGGGGACAGGGAGCAGCCCCAGCATTTT
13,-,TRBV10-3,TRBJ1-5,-,CAISDYSNQPQHF,TGTGCCATCAGTGATTATAGCAATCAGCCCCAGCATTTT
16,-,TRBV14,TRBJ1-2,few,CASSQEWPSWNYGYTF,TGTGCCAGCAGCCAAGAGTGGCCTTCCTGGAACTATGGCTACACCTTC
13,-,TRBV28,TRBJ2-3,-,CASSPSALDTQYF,TGTGCCAGCAGCCCCTCAGCCCTCGATACGCAGTATTTT